The 28 T cell receptor beta chains in this list originate from one sample, sequenced in a study of T cell responses to AZD1222 COVID-19 vaccine. Clones were read by immunoSEQ multiplex PCR, and TCRdb kept only the in-frame ones, dropping some. The sample shows about 110,000 clones, approximately 88% of them seen only once. The sequencing here drew on peripheral blood, taken on day 0 of AZD1222 vaccination. These receptors originate from an adult in good health.

This clone has more than one count but fewer than ten. The genes are TRBV28 and TRBJ1-2, with D maybe TRBD1 (6 bases). This CDR3 comprises 11 residues. Germline CDR1 is MDHEN and CDR2 is SYDVKM. Trimming removed 11 bases from V and 2 bases from J, with 9 bases in between. As DNA, the CDR3 is TGTGCCTCAGGGGCGAACTATGGCTACACCTTC. Translation gives CASGANYGYTF.

This clone was recorded only once. V is TRBV18 and J is TRBJ2-7, with D unresolved. This CDR3 has 16 amino acids. Germline V lookup: CDR1 KGHSH, CDR2 LQKENI. V was shortened by 2 bases and J by 5 bases, with 19 bases between the two germline ends. CDR3 sequence: CASSPFPATTRNEQYF. CDR3 coding DNA: TGTGCCAGCTCACCATTTCCGGCAACTACTCGGAACGAGCAGTACTTC.

The V and J genes are TRBV28 and TRBJ2-1, with 16 bases lining up with TRBD2. The CDR3 sequence is 15 residues long. The trim removed 5 bases at V and 8 bases at J, leaving 3 bases unmatched. Germline CDR1 and CDR2: MDHEN and SYDVKM. The CDR3 spells CASSRGTSGRDEQFF. The CDR3 nucleotides are TGTGCCAGCAGTCGCGGGACTAGCGGGAGGGATGAGCAGTTCTTC.

V usage is TRBV5-1 and J usage is TRBJ1-1, with D possibly matching TRBD1 (5 bases). Germline loops: CDR1 SGHRS, CDR2 YFSETQ. The CDR3 loop spans 14 amino acids. The V and J ends lost 0 bases and 4 bases respectively, with 10 bases between them. CDR3 amino acids: CASSLGQRTTEAFF. Here the CDR3 DNA reads TGCGCCAGCAGCTTGGGACAGAGGACCACTGAAGCTTTCTTT.

The V and J genes are TRBV24-1 and TRBJ1-4; D is ambiguous. The V gene's germline CDR1 is KGHDR and CDR2 SFDVKD. The CDR3 covers 13 residues. Trimming removed 2 bases from V and 5 bases from J, with 5 bases in between. This chain's CDR3 is CATSDSANEKLFF. The CDR3 bases are TGTGCCACCAGTGATTCAGCGAATGAAAAACTGTTTTTT.

The V call is TRBV7-8, the J call TRBJ2-2, with 12 bases matching TRBD2. This CDR3 has 16 amino acids. Germline V lookup: CDR1 SGHVS, CDR2 FQNEAQ. J gave up 3 bases and V 5 bases, and 4 bases lay outside the gene matches. The CDR3: CASSGLAGGDTGELFF. The CDR3 DNA sequence: TGTGCCAGCAGCGGCCTAGCGGGAGGGGACACCGGGGAGCTGTTTTTT.

The gene calls are TRBV10-3 and TRBJ2-3; D unresolved. CDR1 ENHRY and CDR2 SYGVKD come from the germline V gene. The CDR3 has 16 residues. The V end lost 4 bases, the J end lost 2 bases, and 16 bases lay between the germline ends. The CDR3 is CAISVRATTATDTQYF. DNA of the CDR3: TGTGCCATCAGTGTAAGGGCCACCACGGCCACAGATACGCAGTATTTT.

In DNA, the CDR3 is TGTGCCAGCAGTCCAGAAGGGGACGAGCAGTTCTTC. This encodes CASSPEGDEQFF. The chain joins TRBV27 to TRBJ2-1; D might be TRBD1 or TRBD2, each matching 5 bases. Germline CDR1 and CDR2: MNHEY and SMNVEV (reference sequence). The CDR3 has 12 residues. V was pared by 5 bases and J by 10 bases, with 12 bases between.

The chain recombines TRBV10-3 with TRBJ1-2; D unresolved. Looked up from germline, CDR1 is ENHRY and CDR2 is SYGVKD. The CDR3 runs 14 residues. V shed 7 bases and J shed 4 bases, with 16 bases lying between them. The CDR3 region has the DNA TGTGCCATCACGGAGGTGGAAAGCTCCTATGGCTACACCTTC. Translated, it gives CAITEVESSYGYTF.

The V call is TRBV19, the J call TRBJ2-3, with 7 bases fitting TRBD2. The germline gives CDR1 LNHDA, CDR2 SQIVND (reference sequence). Trimming cost V 6 bases and J 0 bases; bases outside gene matches: 6. The CDR3 totals 15 residues. CDR3 nucleotides: TGTGCCAGTAGGCTAGCGGATACTAGCACAGATACGCAGTATTTT. The encoded protein is CASRLADTSTDTQYF.

The rearrangement joins TRBV7-2 to TRBJ1-2; the D is unclear. The CDR3 has 14 amino acids. Germline assignment: CDR1 SGHTA and CDR2 FQGNSA. V shed 0 bases and J shed 4 bases, with 9 bases lying between them. This chain's CDR3 is CASSLAGLFYGYTF. Written as DNA, the CDR3 is TGTGCCAGCAGCTTAGCAGGGTTATTCTATGGCTACACCTTC.

This sequence joins TRBV6-5 and TRBJ2-2, with 8 nucleotides matching TRBD2. Germline V CDR1 and CDR2: MNHEY, SVGAGI. The J segment lost 5 bases and the V segment lost 6 bases, leaving 8 bases of the junction unmatched. The CDR3 consists of 15 residues. CDR3 in DNA: TGTGCCAGCAGGGAGACTAGCGCGTGGACCGGGGAGCTGTTTTTT. Translated: CASRETSAWTGELFF.

The chain links TRBV29-1 to TRBJ2-4, with D perhaps matching TRBD2 (6 bases). Between the trimmed V and J ends, which lost 8 bases and 0 bases, there was a span of 11 bases. Germline V gene data show CDR1 as SQVTM and CDR2 as ANQGSEA. The CDR3 has 13 amino acids. In DNA form, the CDR3 reads TGCAGCATTGGAGGGGTAGCCAAAAACATTCAGTACTTC. Translating gives CSIGGVAKNIQYF.

This clone came up once. The CDR3 region has the DNA TGTGCCAGCAGCTTAGGACAGGGAGGTAATTCACCCCTCCACTTT. Translated, it gives CASSLGQGGNSPLHF. V gene TRBV13 combines with J gene TRBJ1-6; D perhaps matches TRBD1 (6 bases). Trimming took off 0 bases at V and 6 bases at J, with 9 bases between the two ends. The germline gives CDR1 PRHDT, CDR2 FYEKMQ (reference sequence). The CDR3 contains 15 residues.

This clone came up a few times. The CDR3 DNA reads as TGTGCCACCAGCGGGGGACAGGGACAGAATTCACCCCTCCACTTT. Amino acids: CATSGGQGQNSPLHF. This chain uses TRBV15 with TRBJ1-6; 9 positions agree with TRBD1. The V gene's germline CDR1 is LNHNV and CDR2 YYDKDF (reference sequence). After removal of 5 bases from V and 7 bases from J, the junction contained 6 bases not matched to a gene. This CDR3 contains 15 residues.

In regard to this clone: Other DNA sequences in this sample translate to the same CDR3. The chain couples TRBV28 to TRBJ1-2; D is uncertain. The CDR3 contains 12 residues. V was pared by 3 bases and J by 5 bases, with 7 bases between. Germline CDR1 and CDR2: MDHEN and SYDVKM. The CDR3 region has the DNA TGTGCCAGCAGTTTTGGGTCTTATGGCTACACCTTC. It translates to CASSFGSYGYTF.

On this clone itself: One end of the junction does not line up with germline, which may come from a read error. V is TRBV7-7 and J is TRBJ2-2; D perhaps matches TRBD1 (6 bases). Germline V lookup: CDR1 SSHAT, CDR2 FNYEAQ (reference sequence). The CDR3 runs to 15 residues. CDR3 region: CASSLGAPNTGELFF. CDR3 DNA sequence: TGTGCTAGCAGCTTGGGGGCCCCGAACACCGGGGAGCTGTTTTTT.

About this clone: At one of its ends the junction is not consistent with the germline gene, which may arise from a read error. The rearrangement joins TRBV4-2 to TRBJ1-5; 7 nucleotides align to TRBD1. Looked up from germline, CDR1 is LGHNA and CDR2 is YNFKEQ. This CDR3 has 16 amino acids. CDR3 nucleotide sequence: TGTGCCAGCAGTCAAGAAAGGAGACAGGGCGCTCAGCCCCAGCATTTT. This encodes CASSQERRQGAQPQHF.

The rearrangement links TRBV15 to TRBJ1-5; 8 positions match TRBD1. The CDR3 runs 19 residues. V was pared by 2 bases and J by 2 bases, with 14 bases of the junction left unmatched. The germline gives CDR1 LNHNV, CDR2 YYDKDF (reference sequence). CDR3: CATSRPWGPRGPGNQPQHF. The CDR3, as DNA: TGTGCCACCAGCAGACCTTGGGGGCCCAGGGGGCCTGGCAATCAGCCCCAGCATTTT.

V is TRBV27 and J is TRBJ2-7; D is unresolved. Trimming removed 6 bases at V and 4 bases at J, with 22 bases between. The CDR3 covers 16 residues. Looked up from germline, CDR1 is MNHEY and CDR2 is SMNVEV (reference sequence). The CDR3 nucleotides read TGTGCCAGCAGCCTTAAGGTTGAGGATCCGTATTACGAGCAGTACTTC. Its protein is CASSLKVEDPYYEQYF.

This chain connects TRBV7-8 to TRBJ2-5; D not resolved. V lost 5 bases and J lost 5, with 6 bases in between. The CDR3 contains 11 residues. Germline CDR1 reads SGHVS; CDR2 reads FQNEAQ. CDR3 nucleotides: TGTGCCAGCAGCCCACGGGAGACCCAGTACTTC. The encoded protein is CASSPRETQYF.

The chain uses TRBV18 and TRBJ2-7; tentative D call: TRBD2 (6 bases). Trimming stripped 6 bases from V and 3 bases from J, with 15 bases between. Germline V CDR1 and CDR2: KGHSH, LQKENI. The CDR3 has 14 amino acids. CDR3 DNA sequence: TGTGCCAGCTCTCCCTCTAGCGAACTCTACGAGCAGTACTTC. It translates to CASSPSSELYEQYF.

The chain recombines TRBV27 with TRBJ2-7, with D perhaps assigned TRBD1 or TRBD2 (6 bases each). The V end lost 8 bases, the J end lost 2 bases, and 22 bases lay between the germline ends. The CDR3 is 16 residues long. In germline, CDR1 is MNHEY, CDR2 SMNVEV (reference sequence). CDR3 sequence (DNA): TGTGCCAGCCGTAGGGGGGTGGCCTACGGAACCTACGAGCAGTACTTC. Encoded protein: CASRRGVAYGTYEQYF.

The chain is built from TRBV28 and TRBJ1-1; a possible D gene is TRBD1 (6 bases). The ends were cut back, 6 bases at V and 0 bases at J, with 8 bases in the middle. The germline gives CDR1 MDHEN, CDR2 SYDVKM. This CDR3 contains 13 residues. CDR3 bases: TGTGCCAGCAGAGCAGGGGTGAACACTGAAGCTTTCTTT. This sequence encodes CASRAGVNTEAFF.

The genes are TRBV30 and TRBJ1-5, with D perhaps matching TRBD1 (6 bases). Trimming took off 0 bases at V and 5 bases at J, with 11 bases between the two ends. CDR3 length: 14 amino acids. The germline CDR1 and CDR2 sequences are GTSNPN and SVGIG (reference sequence). CDR3 sequence: CAWSVVQGHQPQHF. CDR3 coding DNA: TGTGCCTGGAGTGTAGTACAGGGCCATCAGCCCCAGCATTTT.

The chain uses TRBV2 and TRBJ2-1, with D tentatively TRBD1 (6 bases). From germline, CDR1 is SNHLY and CDR2 FYNNEI. CDR3 length: 14 amino acids. The V end lost 2 bases, the J end lost 7 bases, and 12 bases lay between the germline ends. The CDR3 is CASSEQGPGNEQFF. CDR3 DNA sequence: TGTGCCAGCAGTGAACAGGGGCCGGGGAATGAGCAGTTCTTC.

This chain joins TRBV6-5 and TRBJ1-6; D gene uncertain. The germline V gene encodes CDR1 MNHEY and CDR2 SVGAGI. Deletions cut 7 bases from V and 5 bases from J, with 12 bases between. The CDR3 runs to 14 residues. This CDR3 is CASTRIVNNSPLHF. The CDR3 DNA follows: TGTGCCAGCACAAGGATAGTCAATAATTCACCCCTCCACTTT.

The chain has TRBV4-3 and TRBJ2-1; D remains unclear. The CDR3 spans 12 residues. Germline CDR1 reads LGHNA; CDR2 reads YSLEER. The ends were cut back, 0 bases at V and 10 bases at J, with 7 bases in the middle. CDR3 nucleotide sequence: TGCGCCAGCAGCCAAGATGAGGCGGAGCAGTTCTTC. Protein: CASSQDEAEQFF.